These T cell receptor beta chains were read from a single sample in a study of response to subunit inactivated influenza vaccine. One entry per CDR3 protein, called by TCRdb with MiXCR from the RT-PCR reads. Of about 570,000 distinct CDR3 sequences in the sample, approximately 10% were seen once. These same data were also listed under a study on T cells expressing NK-cell markers.

Sample: PBMCs from blood, taken on the day of vaccination. These receptors came from a man between 45 and 60 years old who received an inactivated influenza vaccine. The CDR3 runs from the conserved cysteine through the conserved F or W. A D gene is named only where the DNA matches it firmly. A row's size may be missing; if present it is once, few, many or a size class.

V,J,size,D,CDR3,DNA
TRBV10-3,TRBJ2-1,-,-,CAISDIRGRNEQFF,TGTGCCATCAGTGATATCAGGGGCCGGAATGAGCAGTTCTTC
TRBV5-8,TRBJ1-1,-,-,CASGMVSEAFF,TGTGCCAGCGGCATGGTGTCTGAAGCTTTCTTT
TRBV18,TRBJ1-6,few,-,CASSPDRQGYSPLHF,TGTGCCAGCTCACCGGATCGGCAGGGGTATTCACCCCTCCACTTT
TRBV5-1,TRBJ2-7,few,-,CASSLGDKTSEQYF,TGCGCCAGCAGCTTGGGGGACAAGACTTCCGAGCAGTACTTC
TRBV5-1,TRBJ2-3,many,-,CASSLEPISTDTQYF,TGCGCCAGCAGCTTGGAACCGATTAGCACAGATACGCAGTATTTT
TRBV2,TRBJ2-1,-,TRBD2,CASGGAGGRNEQFF,TGTGCCAGTGGAGGGGCGGGGGGTCGGAATGAGCAGTTCTTC
TRBV12-3/TRBV12-4,TRBJ2-1,-,-,CASSFHLRLVNGEQFF,TGTGCCAGCAGTTTTCATCTGAGACTAGTCAATGGTGAGCAGTTCTTC
TRBV5-1,TRBJ1-1,few,TRBD1,CASSLNDRGNTEAFF,TGCGCCAGCAGCTTAAATGACAGGGGGAACACTGAAGCTTTCTTT
TRBV29-1,TRBJ2-5,-,TRBD1,CSARDSPSETQYF,TGCAGCGCCCGGGACAGCCCCAGCGAGACCCAGTACTTC
TRBV6-5,TRBJ2-7,many,-,CASSLSATSYEQYF,TGTGCCAGCAGTTTATCGGCTACTTCATACGAGCAGTACTTC
TRBV7-2,TRBJ2-2,-,-,CASSSRSTGELFF,TGTGCCAGCAGCTCTCGATCAACCGGGGAGCTGTTTTTT
TRBV7-9,TRBJ2-3,few,TRBD2,CASSSLTSGSTDTQYF,TGTGCCAGCAGCTCGTTGACTAGCGGTTCCACAGATACGCAGTATTTT
TRBV5-1,TRBJ2-5,few,TRBD2,CASSLVLLASGSWETQYF,TGCGCCAGCAGCTTGGTATTACTGGCTAGCGGGAGTTGGGAGACCCAGTACTTC
TRBV20-1,TRBJ2-5,few,TRBD2,CSASTGGGQETQYF,TGCAGTGCCTCGACGGGAGGCGGCCAAGAGACCCAGTACTTC
TRBV4-3,TRBJ2-1,few,-,CASSHSRVNEQFF,TGCGCCAGCAGCCACTCCAGGGTAAATGAGCAGTTCTTC
TRBV7-2,TRBJ2-7,few,-,CASSFAPGAFYEQYF,TGTGCCAGCAGCTTTGCCCCGGGAGCCTTCTACGAGCAGTACTTC
TRBV6-5,TRBJ2-1,few,-,CASRSGNEQFF,TGTGCCAGCAGATCCGGGAATGAGCAGTTCTTC
TRBV20-1,TRBJ1-5,many,-,CSASPGNQPQHF,TGCAGTGCTAGTCCAGGGAATCAGCCCCAGCATTTT
TRBV5-1,TRBJ2-7,-,-,CASRIVDDARYEQYF,TGCGCCAGCAGGATCGTAGACGACGCACGCTACGAGCAGTACTTC
TRBV28,TRBJ2-3,many,TRBD2,CASSSLAGATDTQYF,TGTGCCAGCAGTTCCCTAGCGGGAGCCACAGATACGCAGTATTTT
TRBV6-5,TRBJ1-2,-,TRBD1,CASSYTPPRRTGRLGYTF,TGTGCCAGCAGTTACACCCCACCCCGGCGGACAGGGCGCCTTGGCTACACCTTC
TRBV7-8,TRBJ2-2,few,-,CASSQTADWNTGELFF,TGTGCCAGCAGCCAAACGGCGGATTGGAACACCGGGGAGCTGTTTTTT
TRBV6-2/TRBV6-3,TRBJ1-1,-,-,CASSYSIGGDSAEAFF,TGTGCCAGCAGTTACTCGATAGGGGGGGACTCGGCTGAAGCTTTCTTT
TRBV11-2,TRBJ2-5,-,-,CASSHGFQETQYF,TGTGCCAGCAGTCATGGGTTTCAAGAGACCCAGTACTTC
TRBV5-1,TRBJ2-2,few,TRBD2,CASSLNSGRSNGELFF,TGCGCCAGCAGCCTTAATAGCGGGAGATCGAACGGGGAGCTGTTTTTT
TRBV12-3/TRBV12-4,TRBJ2-1,few,-,CASSQGGLLTDEQFF,TGTGCCAGCAGTCAAGGCGGACTCCTTACAGATGAGCAGTTCTTC
TRBV10-3,TRBJ2-5,-,-,CAISEFKRRGETQYF,TGTGCCATCAGTGAGTTTAAAAGGCGCGGGGAGACCCAGTACTTC
TRBV7-7,TRBJ2-7,-,-,CASSLGGAYGVYEQYF,TGTGCTAGCAGCTTAGGCGGGGCCTACGGAGTCTACGAGCAGTACTTC
TRBV7-9,TRBJ2-3,few,TRBD2,CASSHLAGATDTQYF,TGTGCCAGCAGCCACCTAGCGGGTGCCACAGATACGCAGTATTTT
TRBV30,TRBJ2-5,few,TRBD2,CAWRLGTSGPQETQYF,TGTGCCTGGAGGCTCGGGACTAGCGGTCCCCAAGAGACCCAGTACTTC
TRBV29-1,TRBJ1-5,-,-,CSVGFRDQPQHF,TGCAGCGTTGGGTTTCGGGACCAGCCCCAGCATTTT
TRBV20-1,TRBJ2-2,-,-,CSARDPVVSTGELFF,TGCAGTGCTAGAGACCCAGTGGTTAGCACCGGGGAGCTGTTTTTT
TRBV6-1,TRBJ1-4,-,TRBD1,CASSDRTGLREKLFF,TGTGCCAGCAGTGACAGGACAGGGCTACGGGAAAAACTGTTTTTT
TRBV12-3/TRBV12-4,TRBJ2-2,many,-,CASINNWGEYTGELFF,TGTGCCAGCATCAACAATTGGGGGGAATACACCGGGGAGCTGTTTTTT
TRBV27,TRBJ2-1,-,-,CASSLYVGASYNEQFF,TGTGCCAGCAGTTTATATGTCGGGGCTTCCTACAATGAGCAGTTCTTC
TRBV7-2,TRBJ2-1,few,TRBD2,CASSLGVGLAGSEQFF,TGTGCCAGCAGCTTAGGGGTGGGACTAGCGGGGTCTGAGCAGTTCTTC
TRBV10-3,TRBJ2-2,few,-,CAISEAAGTGELFF,TGTGCCATCAGCGAGGCGGCTGGAACCGGGGAGCTGTTTTTT
TRBV6-5,TRBJ1-4,-,-,CASSYSSSNEKLFF,TGTGCCAGCAGTTACTCCAGTTCAAATGAAAAACTGTTTTTT
TRBV4-3,TRBJ2-3,many,-,CASSQEASVIRTDTQYF,TGCGCCAGCAGCCAAGAGGCGAGCGTTATCCGCACAGATACGCAGTATTTT
TRBV20-1,TRBJ2-3,many,-,CSASFLGSQYF,TGCAGTGCTAGCTTCCTAGGATCGCAGTATTTT
TRBV10-2,TRBJ2-2,-,-,CASSERDRANTGELFF,TGCGCCAGCAGTGAACGGGACCGAGCTAACACCGGGGAGCTGTTTTTT
TRBV4-3,TRBJ2-2,-,-,CASSQALAEYTGELFF,TGCGCCAGCAGCCAAGCCCTAGCAGAGTACACCGGGGAGCTGTTTTTT
TRBV2,TRBJ1-2,few,TRBD1,CASSTQGFGYTF,TGTGCCAGCAGTACACAGGGGTTTGGCTACACCTTC
TRBV24-1,TRBJ2-2,-,-,CATRGVTGELFF,TGTGCCACCAGAGGGGTAACCGGGGAGCTGTTTTTT
TRBV3-1,TRBJ2-2,few,TRBD2,CASSQAGRLAGVTGELFF,TGTGCCAGCAGCCAAGCCGGGAGACTAGCGGGGGTGACCGGGGAGCTGTTTTTT
TRBV5-1,TRBJ2-7,few,-,CASSLAWMDLEQYF,TGCGCCAGCAGCTTAGCCTGGATGGATCTCGAGCAGTACTTC
TRBV29-1,TRBJ2-7,-,-,CSVGLGDNYEQYF,TGCAGCGTTGGGTTAGGGGACAACTACGAGCAGTACTTC
TRBV21-1,TRBJ1-4,-,-,CASKGTGGGEKLFF,TGTGCCAGCAAAGGGACAGGGGGAGGAGAAAAACTGTTTTTT
TRBV5-1,TRBJ2-1,many,-,CASRGLAAWGQFF,TGCGCCAGCAGAGGATTGGCAGCCTGGGGGCAGTTCTTC
TRBV7-8,TRBJ2-3,few,-,CASTGTGRVGTQYF,TGTGCCAGCACCGGTACGGGGCGGGTGGGCACGCAGTATTTT
TRBV14,TRBJ2-2,-,TRBD2,CASSQEEYRLVRAGGPGELFF,TGTGCCAGCAGCCAAGAAGAGTACCGACTCGTGCGAGCGGGAGGGCCCGGGGAGCTGTTTTTT
TRBV10-3,TRBJ1-2,-,-,CAIRIRAAPEEGYTF,TGTGCCATCAGAATCCGGGCAGCCCCAGAGGAAGGCTACACCTTC
TRBV3-1,TRBJ2-5,-,-,CASSQGGGTETQYF,TGTGCCAGCAGCCAGGGTGGGGGGACCGAGACCCAGTACTTC
TRBV5-1,TRBJ1-2,few,TRBD1,CASSLEQGARLGYTF,TGCGCCAGCAGCTTAGAACAGGGGGCGCGTCTTGGCTACACCTTC
TRBV20-1,TRBJ2-1,-,-,CSAPQSMRTDEQFF,TGCAGTGCTCCCCAGTCAATGAGGACGGATGAGCAGTTCTTC
TRBV4-2,TRBJ2-7,-,-,CASSPNGFSDLGEQYF,TGTGCCAGCAGCCCCAACGGGTTTAGCGACCTCGGGGAGCAGTACTTC
TRBV19,TRBJ1-2,few,-,CASSMGNAVYGYTF,TGTGCCAGTAGTATGGGGAACGCTGTCTATGGCTACACCTTC
TRBV6-5,TRBJ2-1,-,TRBD2,CASSYSLAGAYNEQFF,TGTGCCAGCAGTTACTCGTTAGCGGGGGCCTACAATGAGCAGTTCTTC
TRBV7-2,TRBJ2-5,few,-,CASSLVPGGETQYF,TGTGCCAGCAGCTTAGTTCCAGGAGGCGAGACCCAGTACTTC
TRBV15,TRBJ1-5,many,-,CATSRDGQSNQPQHF,TGTGCCACCAGCAGGGATGGACAGAGCAATCAGCCCCAGCATTTT